This T cell receptor beta chain was sequenced in a study of blood T cell repertoires in COVID-19. As originally analysed: By means of reference gene primer amplification, nucleated cell counts were estimated. The method was immunoSEQ multiplex PCR; TCRdb's version includes in-frame clones alone and lacks a portion of them. V and J calls plus clone size are reproduced from that table; the DNA served to infer D and trimming. The top ten hold roughly 2% of the sample, which has some 300,000 clones, 88% seen once. Losses at the gene ends were 0 bases for V and 12 bases for J; bases not matched to a gene: 9. Looked up from germline, CDR1 is MRHNA and CDR2 is SNTAGT. The CDR3 covers 15 residues.

This receptor was obtained from a woman between 55 and 75 years old in a cohort exposed to, infected with or recovered from COVID-19 (not recorded which). Sequencing was done on a sample of PBMCs or T cells enriched from blood (not recorded which). The gene calls are TRBV6-4 and TRBJ2-3, with 10 bases fitting TRBD2. CDR3 DNA sequence: TGTGCCAGCAGTGACTCTCATGCTAGCGGGAGAATACAGTATTTT. Translating it yields CASSDSHASGRIQYF.